These 12 T cell receptor beta chains came from one sample sequenced in a study of cytomegalovirus exposure and HLA in healthy donors. PCR involved 60 Vbeta and 13 Jbeta primers. The protocol was immunoSEQ multiplex PCR, while the TCRdb copy is restricted to in-frame clones and leaves out a portion. The specimen's table records roughly 54,000 clones. Sequencing was carried out using PBMCs. Receptors were obtained from a woman aged 25-40 years in good health and CMV-seropositive.

The chain recombines TRBV29-1 with TRBJ2-7; a weak D match, TRBD1 (5 bases). CDR1 is SQVTM and CDR2 is ANQGSEA in the germline V gene. There are 15 residues in the CDR3. Trimming removed 5 bases at V and 3 bases at J, with 20 bases between. DNA for the CDR3: TGCAGCGTTCTGACAGCCGCTTCTGCCCACTACGAGCAGTACTTC. It specifies CSVLTAASAHYEQYF.

This rearrangement joins TRBV6-1 to TRBJ2-7, with D maybe TRBD1 (6 bases). The CDR3 length is 17 residues. CDR1 MNHNS and CDR2 SASEGT come from the germline V gene. Trimming removed 4 bases from V and 4 bases from J, with 23 bases in between. The CDR3 spells CASSGPHREVLMYEQYF. DNA of the CDR3: TGTGCCAGCAGTGGACCACACAGGGAAGTTCTGATGTACGAGCAGTACTTC.

The genes are TRBV7-2 and TRBJ2-2; 15 bases are a match to TRBD2. Germline CDR1 is SGHTA and CDR2 is FQGNSA. The CDR3 consists of 17 residues. V lost 4 bases to trimming and J lost 5 bases; unmatched junction nucleotides: 5. This CDR3 reads CASSSRTSGRDTGELFF. The DNA of the CDR3 is TGTGCCAGCAGCTCCCGGACTAGCGGGAGGGATACCGGGGAGCTGTTTTTT.

The V and J genes are TRBV5-1 and TRBJ2-3; perhaps TRBD2 as D (6 bases). V was trimmed by 9 bases and J by 1 base, leaving 18 bases between them. This CDR3 comprises 15 residues. In germline, CDR1 is SGHRS, CDR2 YFSETQ. The CDR3 bases are TGCGCCACTACCGGGACTTCAACAGGCACAGATACGCAGTATTTT. Translating gives CATTGTSTGTDTQYF. The entire variable domain, with the rest obtained from reference TRBV5-1 and TRBJ2-3, is as follows: KAGVTQTPRYLIKTRGQQVTLSCSPISGHRSVSWYQQTPGQGLQFLFEYFSETQRNKGNFPGRFSGRQFSNSRSEMNVSTLELGDSALYLCATTGTSTGTDTQYFGPGTRLTVL.

J is TRBJ1-1 and V is TRBV7-9; 7 nucleotides line up with TRBD1. V lost 4 bases to trimming and J lost 4 bases; unmatched junction nucleotides: 6. The CDR3 contains 14 residues. Germline V gene sequence: CDR1 SEHNR, CDR2 FQNEAQ (reference sequence). CDR3 sequence reads: CASSSPTGATEAFF. In DNA form, the CDR3 reads TGTGCCAGCAGCTCCCCCACAGGGGCCACTGAAGCTTTCTTT.

V is TRBV18 and J is TRBJ1-5, with 7 bases matching TRBD1. This CDR3 is 13 amino acids long. After removal of 6 bases from V and 5 bases from J, the junction contained 4 bases not matched to a gene. Germline V gene lookup returns CDR1 KGHSH and CDR2 LQKENI. The chain's CDR3 is CASSLDRDQPQHF. As DNA, the CDR3 is TGTGCCAGCTCCCTAGACAGGGATCAGCCCCAGCATTTT. Based on the CDR3 plus reference TRBV18 and TRBJ1-5, the full variable domain is NAGVMQNPRHLVRRRGQEARLRCSPMKGHSHVYWYRQLPEEGLKFMVYLQKENIIDESGMPKERFSAEFPKEGPSILRIQQVVRGDSAAYFCASSLDRDQPQHFGDGTRLSIL.

The gene calls are TRBV19 and TRBJ2-2; the match to TRBD2 covers 8 bases. V shed 8 bases, J shed 1 base, and the junction held 3 bases outside the gene matches. This CDR3 spans 14 amino acids. Germline CDR1 is LNHDA and CDR2 is SQIVND (reference sequence). The CDR3 reads CASSSGLNTGELFF. The CDR3 DNA is TGTGCCAGTTCTAGCGGGTTGAACACCGGGGAGCTGTTTTTT.

J is TRBJ1-2 and V is TRBV27, with D possibly TRBD1 on 6 matching bases. This CDR3 is 16 amino acids long. Germline V gene lookup returns CDR1 MNHEY and CDR2 SMNVEV (reference sequence). V was trimmed by 5 bases and J by 5 bases, leaving 21 bases between them. The CDR3 is CASSRAREGVLYGYTF. The CDR3 nucleotides are TGTGCCAGCAGTCGGGCGAGGGAGGGGGTGTTGTATGGCTACACCTTC.

The V call is TRBV4-1, the J call TRBJ2-3; D is ambiguous. The germline gives CDR1 MGHRA, CDR2 YSYEKL. The V gene lost 0 bases and the J gene lost 4 bases, with 5 bases spanning the gap. This CDR3 contains 13 residues. The CDR3 region is CASSQDTADTQYF. The CDR3 DNA sequence: TGCGCCAGCAGCCAAGATACGGCAGATACGCAGTATTTT.

The chain carries TRBV15 and TRBJ2-3, with D uncertain. The CDR3 loop spans 12 amino acids. From germline, CDR1 is LNHNV and CDR2 YYDKDF (reference sequence). V was cut by 0 bases and J by 5 bases, with 3 bases left in between. CDR3 nucleotide sequence: TGTGCCACCAGCAGAGATCAAGATACGCAGTATTTT. Amino acids: CATSRDQDTQYF.

The J gene is TRBJ2-7, the V gene TRBV29-1; 9 nucleotides line up with TRBD1. The CDR3 loop spans 12 amino acids. The V gene end was trimmed by 7 bases and the J gene end by 4 bases; junction bases not matched to a gene: 5. Germline CDR1 reads SQVTM; CDR2 reads ANQGSEA. The DNA for the CDR3 is TGCAGCGCCGGACAGGGGAAATACGAGCAGTACTTC. The encoded protein is CSAGQGKYEQYF.

The chain carries TRBV6-5 and TRBJ1-2; no firm D call. V shed 4 bases and J shed 10 bases, with 16 bases lying between them. The CDR3 loop spans 13 amino acids. The germline V gene has CDR1 MNHEY and CDR2 SVGAGI. Here the CDR3 reads CASSSNSYRSYTF. The DNA for the CDR3 is TGTGCCAGCAGTTCCAACTCGTACCGGTCCTACACCTTC.